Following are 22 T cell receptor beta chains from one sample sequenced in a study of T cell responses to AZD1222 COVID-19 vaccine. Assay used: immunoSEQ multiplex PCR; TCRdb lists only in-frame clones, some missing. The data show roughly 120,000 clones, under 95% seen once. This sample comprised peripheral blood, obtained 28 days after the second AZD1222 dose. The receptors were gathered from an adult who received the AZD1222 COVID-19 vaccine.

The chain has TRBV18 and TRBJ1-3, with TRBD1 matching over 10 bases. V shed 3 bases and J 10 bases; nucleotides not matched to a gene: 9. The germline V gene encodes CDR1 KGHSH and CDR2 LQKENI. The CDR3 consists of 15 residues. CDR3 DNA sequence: TGTGCCAGCTCACCTCCGGGGACAGGGGATAGGACCATATATTTT. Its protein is CASSPPGTGDRTIYF.

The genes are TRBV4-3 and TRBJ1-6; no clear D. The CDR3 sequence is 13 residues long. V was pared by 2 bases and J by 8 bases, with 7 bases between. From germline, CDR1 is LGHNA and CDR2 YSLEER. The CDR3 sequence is CASSQIEDSPLHF. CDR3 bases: TGCGCCAGCAGCCAAATTGAGGATTCACCCCTCCACTTT.

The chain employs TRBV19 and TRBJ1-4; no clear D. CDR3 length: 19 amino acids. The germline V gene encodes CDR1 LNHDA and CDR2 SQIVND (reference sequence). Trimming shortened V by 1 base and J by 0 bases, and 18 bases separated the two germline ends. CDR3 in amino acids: CASSIAEIRRDSTNEKLFF. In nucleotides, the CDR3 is TGTGCCAGTAGTATAGCGGAGATCCGAAGAGATTCAACTAATGAAAAACTGTTTTTT.

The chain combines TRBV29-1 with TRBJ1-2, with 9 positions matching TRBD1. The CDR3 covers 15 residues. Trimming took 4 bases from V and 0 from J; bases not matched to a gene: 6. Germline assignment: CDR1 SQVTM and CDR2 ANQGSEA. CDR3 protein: CSVVDRGLANYGYTF. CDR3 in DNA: TGCAGCGTTGTAGACAGGGGGTTAGCTAACTATGGCTACACCTTC.

The chain's CDR3 is CASSVGVAIDNSPLHF. The CDR3 nucleotides are TGTGCCAGCAGCGTCGGTGTAGCAATCGATAATTCACCCCTCCACTTT. This chain links TRBV7-8 with TRBJ1-6; D ambiguous. CDR3 length: 16 residues. Germline CDR1 and CDR2: SGHVS and FQNEAQ. V lost 5 bases to trimming and J lost 5 bases, with 16 bases between them.

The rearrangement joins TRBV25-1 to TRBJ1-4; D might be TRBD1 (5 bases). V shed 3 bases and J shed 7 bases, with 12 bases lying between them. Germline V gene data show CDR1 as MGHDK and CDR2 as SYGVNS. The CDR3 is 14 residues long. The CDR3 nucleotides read TGTGCCAGCAGTGAGGCAGGGCGGGTTGAAAAACTGTTTTTT. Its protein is CASSEAGRVEKLFF.

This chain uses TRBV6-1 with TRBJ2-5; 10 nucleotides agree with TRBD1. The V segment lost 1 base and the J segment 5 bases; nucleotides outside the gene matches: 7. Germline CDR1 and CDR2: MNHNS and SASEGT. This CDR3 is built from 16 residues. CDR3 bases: TGTGCCAGCAGTGAAGTAGACGGGACAGGGGCGGAGACCCAGTACTTC. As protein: CASSEVDGTGAETQYF.

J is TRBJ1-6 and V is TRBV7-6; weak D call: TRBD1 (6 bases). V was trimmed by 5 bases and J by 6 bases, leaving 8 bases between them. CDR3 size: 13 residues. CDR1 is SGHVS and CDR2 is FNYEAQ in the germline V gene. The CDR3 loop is CASSKDSNSPLHF. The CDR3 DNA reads TGTGCCAGCAGCAAGGACAGTAATTCACCCCTCCACTTT.

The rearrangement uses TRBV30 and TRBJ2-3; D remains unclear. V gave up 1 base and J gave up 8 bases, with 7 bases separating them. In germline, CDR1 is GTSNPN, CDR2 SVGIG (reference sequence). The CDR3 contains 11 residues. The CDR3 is CAWSEGATQYF. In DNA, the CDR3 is TGTGCCTGGAGTGAAGGTGCTACGCAGTATTTT.

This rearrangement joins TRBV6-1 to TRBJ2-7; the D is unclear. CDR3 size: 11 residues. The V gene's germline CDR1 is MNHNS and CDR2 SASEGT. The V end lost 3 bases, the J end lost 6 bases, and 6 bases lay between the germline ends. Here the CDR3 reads CASSDQIEQYF. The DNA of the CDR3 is TGTGCCAGCAGTGATCAGATCGAGCAGTACTTC.

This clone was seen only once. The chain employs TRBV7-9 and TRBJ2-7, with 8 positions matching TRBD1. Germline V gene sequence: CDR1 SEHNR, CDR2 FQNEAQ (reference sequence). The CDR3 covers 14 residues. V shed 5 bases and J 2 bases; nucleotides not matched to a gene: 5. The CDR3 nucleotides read TGTGCCAGCAGCCCTAGGACAGGGACCTACGAGCAGTACTTC. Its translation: CASSPRTGTYEQYF.

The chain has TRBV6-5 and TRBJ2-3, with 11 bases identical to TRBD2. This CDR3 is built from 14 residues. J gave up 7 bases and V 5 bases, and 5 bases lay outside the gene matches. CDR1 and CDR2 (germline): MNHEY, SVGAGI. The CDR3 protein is CASSQTSGTHTQYF. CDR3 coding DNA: TGTGCCAGCAGTCAGACTAGCGGGACACATACGCAGTATTTT.

Here the CDR3 DNA reads TGCGCCAGCAGCCGGGGACAGGGAGAATTTTATGGCTACACCTTC. It specifies CASSRGQGEFYGYTF. This chain links TRBV5-1 with TRBJ1-2, with 9 bases aligning to TRBD1. Germline V gene lookup returns CDR1 SGHRS and CDR2 YFSETQ. The CDR3 extends over 15 amino acids. The ends lost 4 bases at V and 5 bases at J; junction bases unmatched: 9.

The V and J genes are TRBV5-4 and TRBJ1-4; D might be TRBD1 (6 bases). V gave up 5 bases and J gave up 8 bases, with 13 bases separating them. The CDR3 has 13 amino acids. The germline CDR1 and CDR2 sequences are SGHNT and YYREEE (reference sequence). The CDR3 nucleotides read TGTGCCAGCAGTTTACAGGGTGAGGAAAAACTGTTTTTT. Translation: CASSLQGEEKLFF.

CDR3 residues: CASSDSRAPRTGELFF. Written as DNA, the CDR3 is TGTGCCAGCAGCGACTCTAGAGCCCCTCGGACCGGGGAGCTGTTTTTT. The rearrangement uses TRBV11-3 and TRBJ2-2; D uncertain. The germline CDR1 and CDR2 sequences are SGHNT and YENEEA. The CDR3 extends over 16 amino acids. V dropped 5 bases and J dropped 5 bases, with 18 bases sitting between them. Using reference TRBV11-3 and TRBJ2-2 for the parts outside the CDR3, the full variable domain is EAGVVQSPRYKIIEKKQPVAFWCNPISGHNTLYWYLQNLGQGPELLIRYENEEAVDDSQLPKDRFSAERLKGVDSTLKIQPAELGDSAVYLCASSDSRAPRTGELFFGEGSRLTVL.

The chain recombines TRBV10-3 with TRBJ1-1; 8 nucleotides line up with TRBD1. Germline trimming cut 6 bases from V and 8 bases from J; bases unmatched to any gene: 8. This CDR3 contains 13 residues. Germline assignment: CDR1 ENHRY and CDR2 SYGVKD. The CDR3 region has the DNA TGTGCCATCAGGGGGGACAGGCGCTCGGAAGCTTTCTTT. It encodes CAIRGDRRSEAFF.

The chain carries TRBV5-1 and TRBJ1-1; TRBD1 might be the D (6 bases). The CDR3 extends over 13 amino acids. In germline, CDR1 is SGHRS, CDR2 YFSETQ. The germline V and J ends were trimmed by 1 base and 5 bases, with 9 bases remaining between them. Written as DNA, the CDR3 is TGCGCCAGCAGCTTGCAGGGGAGGACTGAAGCTTTCTTT. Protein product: CASSLQGRTEAFF.

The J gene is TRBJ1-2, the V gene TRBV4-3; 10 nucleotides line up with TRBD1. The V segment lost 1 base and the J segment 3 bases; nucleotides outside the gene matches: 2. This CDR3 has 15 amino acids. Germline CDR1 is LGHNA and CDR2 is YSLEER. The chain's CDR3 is CASSQGGQGDYGYTF. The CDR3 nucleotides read TGCGCCAGCAGCCAAGGAGGACAGGGGGACTATGGCTACACCTTC.

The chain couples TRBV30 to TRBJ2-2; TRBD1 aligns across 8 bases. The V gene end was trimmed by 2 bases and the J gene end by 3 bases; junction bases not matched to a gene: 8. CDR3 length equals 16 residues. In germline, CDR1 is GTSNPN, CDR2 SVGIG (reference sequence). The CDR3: CAWSRIGQGHTGELFF. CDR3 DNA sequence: TGTGCCTGGAGTAGAATTGGACAGGGACACACCGGGGAGCTGTTTTTT.

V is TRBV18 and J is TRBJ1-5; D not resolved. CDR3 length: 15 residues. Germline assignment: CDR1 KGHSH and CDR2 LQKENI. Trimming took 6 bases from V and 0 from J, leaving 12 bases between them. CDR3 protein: CASSPSAGSNQPQHF. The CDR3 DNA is TGTGCCAGCTCCCCTTCGGCGGGTAGCAATCAGCCCCAGCATTTT. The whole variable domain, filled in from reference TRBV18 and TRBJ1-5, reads NAGVMQNPRHLVRRRGQEARLRCSPMKGHSHVYWYRQLPEEGLKFMVYLQKENIIDESGMPKERFSAEFPKEGPSILRIQQVVRGDSAAYFCASSPSAGSNQPQHFGDGTRLSIL.

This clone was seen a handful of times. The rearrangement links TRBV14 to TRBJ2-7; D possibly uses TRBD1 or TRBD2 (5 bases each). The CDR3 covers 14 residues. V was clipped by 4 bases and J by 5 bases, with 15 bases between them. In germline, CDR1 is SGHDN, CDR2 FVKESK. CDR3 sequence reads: CASSRLGASHEQYF. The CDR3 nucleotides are TGTGCCAGCAGCCGTCTCGGGGCTAGCCACGAGCAGTACTTC.

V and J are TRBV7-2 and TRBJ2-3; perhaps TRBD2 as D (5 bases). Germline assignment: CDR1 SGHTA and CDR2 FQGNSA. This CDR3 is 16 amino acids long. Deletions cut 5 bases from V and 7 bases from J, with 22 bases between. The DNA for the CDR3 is TGTGCCAGCAGCCAGGACTCGAGCCACTTGTCAAATACGCAGTATTTT. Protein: CASSQDSSHLSNTQYF.